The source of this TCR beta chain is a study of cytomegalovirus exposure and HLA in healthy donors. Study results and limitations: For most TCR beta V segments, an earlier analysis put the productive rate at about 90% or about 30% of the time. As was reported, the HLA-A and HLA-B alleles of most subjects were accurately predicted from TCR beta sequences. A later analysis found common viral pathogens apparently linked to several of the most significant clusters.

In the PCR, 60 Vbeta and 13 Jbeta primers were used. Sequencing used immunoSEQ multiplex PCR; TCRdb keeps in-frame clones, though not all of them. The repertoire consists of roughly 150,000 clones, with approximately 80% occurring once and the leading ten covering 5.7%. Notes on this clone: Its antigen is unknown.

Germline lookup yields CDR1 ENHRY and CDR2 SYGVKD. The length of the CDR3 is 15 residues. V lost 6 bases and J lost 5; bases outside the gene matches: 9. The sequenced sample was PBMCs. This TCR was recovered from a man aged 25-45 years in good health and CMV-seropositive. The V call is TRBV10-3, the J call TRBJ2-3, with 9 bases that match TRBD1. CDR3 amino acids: CAIREAQGAGDTQYF. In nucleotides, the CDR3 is TGTGCCATCAGGGAGGCACAGGGGGCCGGAGATACGCAGTATTTT.